This TCR beta chain derives from a study of blood T cell repertoires in COVID-19. Study context: Spain, Italy and the United States supplied samples that represented acute and convalescent COVID-19.

Trimming removed 3 bases from V and 5 bases from J, with 3 bases in between. The CDR3 runs to 11 residues. Germline lookup yields CDR1 MNHEY and CDR2 SMNVEV (reference sequence). TCRdb keeps only in-frame clones here, not all; method: immunoSEQ multiplex PCR. In the table there are approximately 72,000 clones, 75% to 90% of which are singletons. The receptor was derived from an elderly woman with acute or convalescent COVID-19. The sequenced sample was peripheral blood. The chain links TRBV27 to TRBJ2-3; D is uncertain. CDR3 amino acids: CASSFIDTQYF. The CDR3 nucleotides read TGTGCCAGCAGTTTCATAGATACGCAGTATTTT.